Only a few counts were recorded for the clone carrying this T cell receptor beta chain. This entry is derived from a study of graft-versus-host responses after intestinal transplantation. About the study: In this cohort, recipients had multivisceral, liver-intestinal, or isolated intestinal transplants. For two to three years after anti-thymocyte globulin induction, all recipients took tacrolimus and steroids. Findings and limits, study-wide: Within allografts, high graft-versus-host to host-versus-graft clonal ratios were seen among patients with graft-donor T cell macrochimerism.

The ends were cut back, 1 base at V and 3 bases at J, with 13 bases in the middle. Per germline, CDR1 MGHRA and CDR2 YSYEKL. There are 15 residues in the CDR3. Responders (approximately 200,000, CFSE-labeled) met approximately 200,000 stimulators that were irradiated and violet-dye-labeled. Following the reaction, CD3+CD4+ and CD3+CD8+ responders that were proliferating and CFSE-low underwent sorting. Profiling relied on immunoSEQ multiplex PCR, and the TCRdb table lists in-frame clones only, not all of them. The data contain roughly 15,000 clones, about a third of them singletons. The chain couples TRBV4-1 to TRBJ2-7; D is unresolved. This clonotype originated in a human patient who received an intestinal transplant. The sequenced sample was alloreactive CD8+ T cells from a mixed lymphocyte reaction culture, obtained before intestinal transplant. Documented subset: CFSE-low proliferating T cells sorted from roughly 6-day pre-transplant mixed lymphocyte reaction (GvH or HvG direction). Here the CDR3 reads CASSQVGTRFYEQYF. The CDR3 coding sequence is TGCGCCAGCAGCCAAGTGGGAACAAGATTCTACGAGCAGTACTTC.